Shown below are 24 T cell receptor beta chains from a single sample sequenced in a study of blood T cell repertoires in COVID-19. This table comes from immunoSEQ multiplex PCR, and its TCRdb copy is limited to in-frame clones, with some not included. The sample includes 300,000 to 400,000 clones, about nine tenths of them seen just once. Sequencing was performed on peripheral blood. The receptors shown here come from a woman between 50 and 59 years old with COVID-19, enrolled during active disease.

The chain combines TRBV4-2 with TRBJ2-3, with D possibly matching TRBD2 (7 bases). Germline V CDR1 and CDR2: LGHNA, YNFKEQ. The length of the CDR3 is 18 residues. The ends were cut back, 1 base at V and 1 base at J, with 18 bases in the middle. The chain's CDR3 is CASSQVEGGGGGTDTQYF. The CDR3 region has the DNA TGTGCCAGCAGCCAAGTCGAAGGTGGCGGGGGCGGCACAGATACGCAGTATTTT.

J is TRBJ2-7 and V is TRBV6-5; 7 bases align to TRBD1. The germline V gene has CDR1 MNHEY and CDR2 SVGAGI. This CDR3 comprises 13 residues. Unmatched junction bases numbered 8, after V lost 7 bases and J lost 5 bases. CDR3 loop: CASKQTGLDEQYF. The CDR3 nucleotides read TGTGCCAGCAAGCAGACAGGGCTCGACGAGCAGTACTTC.

The chain links TRBV11-3 to TRBJ2-1; weak D call: TRBD2 (5 bases). The CDR3 contains 15 residues. CDR1 and CDR2 from the germline V gene are SGHNT and YENEEA. With 10 bases removed from V and 0 bases from J, the gap between germline ends came to 16 bases. The CDR3 reads CATKAAGSSYNEQFF. As DNA, the CDR3 is TGTGCCACCAAAGCGGCCGGTAGCTCCTACAATGAGCAGTTCTTC.

V is TRBV6-5 and J is TRBJ1-2, with 8 nucleotides matching TRBD1. The V and J ends lost 8 bases and 8 bases, in that order; junction bases with no gene match: 10. Germline lookup yields CDR1 MNHEY and CDR2 SVGAGI. CDR3 size: 13 residues. The CDR3 loop reads CASFRGQGFGYTF. CDR3 nucleotides: TGTGCCAGCTTTCGCGGACAGGGCTTCGGCTACACCTTC.

The chain couples TRBV6-5 to TRBJ2-1, with 9 bases aligning to TRBD1. Germline CDR1 is MNHEY and CDR2 is SVGAGI. J was trimmed by 7 bases and V by 5 bases; bases with no gene match: 6. The CDR3 has 14 residues. Here the CDR3 DNA reads TGTGCCAGCAGTCTTTCCGGGACAGGGAATGAGCAGTTCTTC. It yields the protein CASSLSGTGNEQFF.

In this sample, this clone turned up a few times. In DNA form, the CDR3 reads TGTGCCAGCAGTTACCCCCGGGAGGGGGCAACTGAAGCTTTCTTT. This translates into CASSYPREGATEAFF. This chain connects TRBV6-2 or TRBV6-3 to TRBJ1-1; 7 bases match TRBD1. The trim removed 2 bases at V and 5 bases at J, leaving 8 bases unmatched. From germline, CDR1 is MNHEY and CDR2 SVGEGT. CDR3 length: 15 residues.

This clone was found once. The chain recombines TRBV11-3 with TRBJ2-1, with 7 nucleotides matching TRBD2. V lost 8 bases and J lost 5; bases outside the gene matches: 3. Germline loops: CDR1 SGHNT, CDR2 YENEEA. The CDR3 consists of 12 residues. The CDR3 DNA follows: TGTGCCAGCGGGAGGGCCGACAATGAGCAGTTCTTC. This encodes CASGRADNEQFF.

The chain couples TRBV30 to TRBJ2-7; 7 positions agree with TRBD2. With V trimmed by 8 bases and J by 0 bases, 13 bases remained unmatched. The CDR3 runs 15 residues. From germline, CDR1 is GTSNPN and CDR2 SVGIG (reference sequence). DNA for the CDR3: TGTGCCGCCCTCCTAGCGGCGAGGCTCTCCTACGAGCAGTACTTC. Its translation is CAALLAARLSYEQYF.

In this sample, this clone turned up a few times. The chain links TRBV11-2 to TRBJ1-1; 8 positions match TRBD1. Unmatched junction bases numbered 3, after V lost 3 bases and J lost 0 bases. CDR3 length: 15 amino acids. Germline CDR1 and CDR2: SGHAT and FQNNGV. CDR3 region: CASSFGQGLNTEAFF. The CDR3 DNA reads as TGTGCCAGCAGCTTTGGACAGGGTTTGAACACTGAAGCTTTCTTT.

The rearrangement joins TRBV6-2 or TRBV6-3 to TRBJ2-7, with TRBD2 matching 7 bases. CDR1 MNHEY and CDR2 SVGEGT come from the germline V gene. V shed 5 bases and J 7 bases; nucleotides not matched to a gene: 14. CDR3 length equals 15 residues. The DNA of the CDR3 is TGTGCCAGCAGTCGTTGGGGGGGGACCGAGGAGGAGCAGTACTTC. Protein sequence: CASSRWGGTEEEQYF.

The rearrangement joins TRBV7-2 to TRBJ2-1; D is undetermined. The germline V gene encodes CDR1 SGHTA and CDR2 FQGNSA. CDR3 size: 17 residues. With 2 bases removed from V and 7 bases from J, the gap between germline ends came to 21 bases. The CDR3 protein is CASSLYKENPLLNEQFF. CDR3 nucleotides: TGTGCCAGCAGCTTATATAAGGAGAACCCATTATTAAATGAGCAGTTCTTC.

The chain recombines TRBV4-3 with TRBJ2-3, with 12 positions matching TRBD2. J lost 9 bases, V lost 0 bases, and 10 bases had no gene match. The CDR3 contains 17 residues. CDR1 LGHNA and CDR2 YSLEER come from the germline V gene. The CDR3 is CASSQDRGLAGSATQYF. CDR3 DNA sequence: TGCGCCAGCAGCCAAGATCGTGGACTAGCGGGATCCGCCACGCAGTATTTT.

The table lists this clone with a few counts. The chain employs TRBV6-5 and TRBJ2-7, with 8 bases matching TRBD1. V shed 5 bases and J 4 bases; nucleotides not matched to a gene: 10. The CDR3 covers 15 residues. Germline values: CDR1 MNHEY, CDR2 SVGAGI. The CDR3 region is CASSRGQGVGYEQYF. The CDR3 coding sequence is TGTGCCAGCAGTCGCGGACAGGGTGTGGGATACGAGCAGTACTTC.

This clone was seen a handful of times. The chain employs TRBV11-3 and TRBJ2-1; D is possibly TRBD2 (5 bases). The CDR3 has 14 amino acids. The germline gives CDR1 SGHNT, CDR2 YENEEA. V dropped 0 bases and J dropped 8 bases, with 11 bases sitting between them. This chain's CDR3 is CASSLDLRDYEQFF. In nucleotides, the CDR3 is TGTGCCAGCAGCTTAGACCTCCGGGATTATGAGCAGTTCTTC.

This clone was counted once. V and J are TRBV19 and TRBJ2-7; 14 bases map to TRBD2. The CDR3 consists of 15 residues. V lost 4 bases, J lost 5 bases, and 4 bases stayed unmatched. CDR1 is LNHDA and CDR2 is SQIVND in the germline V gene (reference sequence). The CDR3 here is CASSTGTSGSDEQYF. CDR3 coding DNA: TGTGCCAGTAGTACCGGGACTAGCGGGAGCGACGAGCAGTACTTC.

Turning to this clone: The same CDR3 is also encoded by other DNA sequences in this sample. The chain is built from TRBV15 and TRBJ2-7; D possibly corresponds to TRBD2 (5 bases). V was trimmed by 5 bases and J by 6 bases, leaving 11 bases between them. CDR1 and CDR2 from the germline V gene are LNHNV and YYDKDF (reference sequence). There are 12 residues in the CDR3. The CDR3 DNA sequence: TGTGCCACCAGCCGACCCCGGGGCGAGCAGTACTTC. This codes for CATSRPRGEQYF.

This clone was detected once. The J gene is TRBJ2-1, the V gene TRBV19; 8 nucleotides align to TRBD2. This CDR3 region has 15 residues. J gave up 7 bases and V 7 bases, and 12 bases lay outside the gene matches. The germline V gene has CDR1 LNHDA and CDR2 SQIVND (reference sequence). This CDR3 reads CASIGETGGLNEQFF. The CDR3 coding sequence is TGTGCCAGTATTGGGGAGACGGGAGGGCTTAATGAGCAGTTCTTC.

V and J are TRBV27 and TRBJ2-1; unclear D gene. V lost 2 bases and J lost 8, with 16 bases in between. This CDR3 region has 15 residues. Germline V CDR1 and CDR2: MNHEY, SMNVEV (reference sequence). Written as DNA, the CDR3 is TGTGCCAGCAGTTTACTCATAGGCGGTCTCGATGAGCAGTTCTTC. It encodes CASSLLIGGLDEQFF.

This rearrangement joins TRBV6-6 to TRBJ2-1, with 7 positions matching TRBD2. The CDR3 runs to 15 residues. The germline V gene encodes CDR1 MNHNY and CDR2 SVGAGI (reference sequence). Trimming took 8 bases from V and 7 from J; bases not matched to a gene: 14. In DNA form, the CDR3 reads TGTGCCAGCGCCCCGGGGGGACTGAAGAATAATGAGCAGTTCTTC. Translated, it gives CASAPGGLKNNEQFF.

The CDR3, as DNA: TGTGCCAGCAGCTTGAAGCCACAGGGAGGGGGCACTGAAGCTTTCTTT. Translated, it gives CASSLKPQGGGTEAFF. The J gene is TRBJ1-1, the V gene TRBV5-6; possibly TRBD1 for D (6 bases). CDR1 and CDR2 (germline): SGHDT, YYEEEE. Trimming stripped 1 base from V and 4 bases from J, with 17 bases between. The CDR3 consists of 16 residues. Variable domain in full (rest from reference TRBV5-6 and TRBJ1-1): DAGVTQSPTHLIKTRGQQVTLRCSPKSGHDTVSWYQQALGQGPQFIFQYYEEEERQRGNFPDRFSGHQFPNYSSELNVNALLLGDSALYLCASSLKPQGGGTEAFFGQGTRLTVV.

The chain combines TRBV6-2 or TRBV6-3 with TRBJ2-7; 8 bases are shared with TRBD2. The CDR3 covers 17 residues. Germline loops: CDR1 MNHEY, CDR2 SVGEGT. V was clipped by 0 bases and J by 3 bases; unmatched bases: 10. The CDR3, as DNA: TGTGCCAGCAGTTACTCGGTGGGATTAGCGGGGCTCTACGAGCAGTACTTC. Residues: CASSYSVGLAGLYEQYF.

CDR3 sequence (DNA): TGTGCCAGCAGCGTAGTGGGACAGTACAGGGCTGAGCAGTTCTTC. Its protein is CASSVVGQYRAEQFF. This chain links TRBV9 with TRBJ2-1; 7 bases are shared with TRBD1. V dropped 0 bases and J dropped 9; count of bases not matched to a gene: 9. There are 15 residues in the CDR3. CDR1 SGDLS and CDR2 YYNGEE come from the germline V gene.

This clone was counted a single time. The gene calls are TRBV15 and TRBJ1-1; 7 positions match TRBD1. CDR3 length: 14 amino acids. The V gene end was trimmed by 0 bases and the J gene end by 3 bases; junction bases not matched to a gene: 1. CDR1 is LNHNV, CDR2 YYDKDF, per germline (reference sequence). Here the CDR3 DNA reads TGTGCCACCAGCAGAGACAGGGGGGACACTGAAGCTTTCTTT. This gives the protein CATSRDRGDTEAFF.

CDR3: CASSLGDQARRGTQYF. CDR3 in DNA: TGTGCCAGCAGCTTAGGCGATCAGGCCCGAAGGGGGACCCAGTACTTC. The V and J genes are TRBV7-8 and TRBJ2-5; TRBD1 might be the D (5 bases). This CDR3 comprises 16 residues. The germline V and J ends were trimmed by 1 base and 7 bases, with 19 bases remaining between them. Per the germline V gene, CDR1 is SGHVS and CDR2 is FQNEAQ. Supplemented by reference TRBV7-8 and TRBJ2-5, the full variable domain reads GAGVSQSPRYKVAKRGQDVALRCDPISGHVSLFWYQQALGQGPEFLTYFQNEAQLDKSGLPSDRFFAERPEGSVSTLKIQRTQQEDSAVYLCASSLGDQARRGTQYFGPGTRLLVL.